These 28 T cell receptor beta chains originate from one sample sequenced in a study of identical twins. TCRdb called the 5' RACE reads again in MiXCR, with one record for every CDR3 protein. Of around 250,000 distinct CDR3 sequences listed, 5% to 7% were seen once; the top ten hold about 14%. Another study also made use of these data, one on T cells expressing NK-cell markers.

Material for sequencing was CD8+ T cells sorted from blood. The receptors here all came from a woman in her late teens or twenties in good health.

This clonotype was observed many times. This chain uses TRBV2 with TRBJ2-2, with a tentative D call TRBD1 (6 bases). Germline CDR1 reads SNHLY; CDR2 reads FYNNEI. The CDR3 extends over 16 amino acids. V was trimmed by 11 bases and J by 7 bases, leaving 26 bases between them. CDR3 in amino acids: CAVGTPVLVDGGELFF. The CDR3 DNA is TGTGCCGTCGGGACACCGGTTCTAGTCGATGGCGGGGAGCTGTTTTTT.

The V gene is TRBV25-1, the J gene TRBJ2-5; a weak D match, TRBD1 (6 bases). The CDR3 is 16 amino acids. Germline V CDR1 and CDR2: MGHDK, SYGVNS. Trimming removed 4 bases at V and 5 bases at J, with 20 bases between. This CDR3 reads CASSAWDTLSSETQYF. CDR3 sequence (DNA): TGTGCCAGCAGTGCTTGGGACACCCTTTCCTCGGAGACCCAGTACTTC. The full variable domain, its missing parts supplied by reference TRBV25-1 and TRBJ2-5, is EADIYQTPRYLVIGTGKKITLECSQTMGHDKMYWYQQDPGMELHLIHYSYGVNSTEKGDLSSESTVSRIRTEHFPLTLESARPSHTSQYLCASSAWDTLSSETQYFGPGTRLLVL.

This clonotype was observed a few times. The chain is built from TRBV7-2 and TRBJ2-7; no reliable D call. V was trimmed by 3 bases and J by 4 bases, leaving 13 bases between them. The CDR3 runs 14 residues. CDR1 and CDR2 (germline): SGHTA, FQGNSA. This CDR3 is CASSFPGFDYEQYF. In nucleotides, the CDR3 is TGTGCCAGCAGCTTCCCCGGGTTCGATTACGAGCAGTACTTC.

The CDR3 here is CASSKLAAEYWNEQFF. The CDR3 nucleotides read TGCGCCAGCAGCAAACTAGCGGCAGAATATTGGAATGAGCAGTTCTTC. The V call is TRBV4-3, the J call TRBJ2-1; TRBD2 matches at 8 bases. V lost 5 bases to trimming and J lost 7 bases; unmatched junction nucleotides: 13. This CDR3 is 16 amino acids long. The germline gives CDR1 LGHNA, CDR2 YSLEER.

In this sample, this clonotype turned up many times. The V and J genes are TRBV6-4 and TRBJ2-1, with no clear D. The CDR3 spans 14 residues. The V end was cut by 2 bases, the J end by 2 bases, with 7 bases between. CDR1 MRHNA and CDR2 SNTAGT come from the germline V gene. CDR3 amino acids: CASSDGVAYNEQFF. Here the CDR3 DNA reads TGTGCCAGCAGTGACGGTGTGGCCTACAATGAGCAGTTCTTC.

V usage is TRBV7-9 and J usage is TRBJ2-7; the D gene is possibly TRBD2 (5 bases). This CDR3 region has 16 residues. Per the germline V gene, CDR1 is SEHNR and CDR2 is FQNEAQ (reference sequence). V was clipped by 4 bases and J by 1 base, with 17 bases between them. The CDR3 DNA reads as TGTGCCAGCAGCTCAAGTCACCGGACTTATTCCTACGAGCAGTACTTC. Amino acid sequence: CASSSSHRTYSYEQYF.

This clonotype was observed a handful of times. This chain uses TRBV27 with TRBJ2-5; weak D call: TRBD2 (6 bases). The CDR3 length is 14 residues. Germline CDR1 and CDR2: MNHEY and SMNVEV (reference sequence). V was clipped by 4 bases and J by 4 bases, with 13 bases between them. DNA of the CDR3: TGTGCCAGCAGTTCGGGAGCGTTGGGAGAGACCCAGTACTTC. Its protein is CASSSGALGETQYF.

This clonotype was detected only a few times. The rearrangement links TRBV5-5 to TRBJ2-5, with D unclear. V lost 4 bases and J 3 bases, leaving 10 bases between the germline ends. Germline CDR1 and CDR2: SGHKS and YYEKEE (reference sequence). This CDR3 comprises 13 residues. Here the CDR3 reads CASSHPGEETQYF. The CDR3 DNA reads as TGTGCCAGCAGCCATCCCGGAGAAGAGACCCAGTACTTC.

This clonotype was seen at least ten times. The gene calls are TRBV29-1 and TRBJ1-2; D might be TRBD1 (5 bases). This CDR3 contains 12 residues. V was shortened by 4 bases and J by 4 bases, with 10 bases between the two germline ends. The V gene's germline CDR1 is SQVTM and CDR2 ANQGSEA. Here the CDR3 reads CSVAGQSYGYTF. The CDR3 region has the DNA TGCAGCGTTGCAGGACAATCCTATGGCTACACCTTC.

CDR3 sequence: CASRDRDRGDSPLHF. CDR3 DNA: TGTGCCAGCAGGGACCGGGACAGGGGGGATTCACCCCTCCACTTT. The chain joins TRBV27 to TRBJ1-6, with 11 nucleotides matching TRBD1. Germline lookup yields CDR1 MNHEY and CDR2 SMNVEV (reference sequence). This CDR3 has 15 amino acids. The J segment lost 8 bases and the V segment lost 6 bases, leaving 6 bases of the junction unmatched.

This clonotype was seen a few times. The chain recombines TRBV5-5 with TRBJ1-1; D is possibly TRBD1 (5 bases). V was cut by 4 bases and J by 3 bases, with 13 bases left in between. Germline V lookup: CDR1 SGHKS, CDR2 YYEKEE (reference sequence). The CDR3 covers 14 residues. The CDR3 DNA is TGTGCCAGCAGCGGGGCGGCGATGTACACTGAAGCTTTCTTT. It specifies CASSGAAMYTEAFF.

The chain carries TRBV6-1 and TRBJ2-5, with 11 bases matching TRBD2. Germline assignment: CDR1 MNHNS and CDR2 SASEGT. The V and J ends lost 7 bases and 3 bases, in that order; junction bases with no gene match: 13. This CDR3 spans 17 amino acids. The chain's CDR3 is CASTAYPGLAEKETQYF. DNA of the CDR3: TGTGCCAGCACCGCATATCCGGGACTAGCGGAGAAAGAGACCCAGTACTTC.

This clonotype was seen more than once but under ten times. This rearrangement joins TRBV7-8 to TRBJ2-5; D is possibly TRBD2 (6 bases). Looked up from germline, CDR1 is SGHVS and CDR2 is FQNEAQ. Trimming shortened V by 1 base and J by 2 bases, and 17 bases separated the two germline ends. This CDR3 region has 17 residues. Written as DNA, the CDR3 is TGTGCCAGCAGCTTAGTAGAATGGCTAGCGTATCAAGAGACCCAGTACTTC. It encodes CASSLVEWLAYQETQYF. The full variable domain, with the rest looked up from reference TRBV7-8 and TRBJ2-5, is GAGVSQSPRYKVAKRGQDVALRCDPISGHVSLFWYQQALGQGPEFLTYFQNEAQLDKSGLPSDRFFAERPEGSVSTLKIQRTQQEDSAVYLCASSLVEWLAYQETQYFGPGTRLLVL.

The J gene is TRBJ2-7, the V gene TRBV12-5; D is unresolved. Germline V gene lookup returns CDR1 LGHNT and CDR2 FRNRAP. CDR3 length equals 13 residues. Trimming removed 2 bases at V and 1 base at J, with 6 bases between. CDR3 sequence: CASGLPYSYEQYF. The DNA of the CDR3 is TGTGCTAGTGGTTTGCCCTATTCCTACGAGCAGTACTTC.

The chain employs TRBV12-5 and TRBJ2-2; D is ambiguous. Between the trimmed V and J ends, which lost 9 bases and 0 bases, there was a span of 11 bases. The CDR3 is 14 amino acids. CDR1 LGHNT and CDR2 FRNRAP come from the germline V gene. CDR3 region: CASERYANTGELFF. CDR3 coding DNA: TGTGCTAGCGAGAGATACGCGAACACCGGGGAGCTGTTTTTT. The whole variable domain, filled in from reference TRBV12-5 and TRBJ2-2, reads DARVTQTPRHKVTEMGQEVTMRCQPILGHNTVFWYRQTMMQGLELLAYFRNRAPLDDSGMPKDRFSAEMPDATLATLKIQPSEPRDSAVYFCASERYANTGELFFGEGSRLTVL.

This clonotype was counted between two and nine times. The chain has TRBV13 and TRBJ2-3; D remains ambiguous. There are 14 residues in the CDR3. Germline V gene lookup returns CDR1 PRHDT and CDR2 FYEKMQ (reference sequence). The V end was cut by 5 bases, the J end by 2 bases, with 11 bases between. As DNA, the CDR3 is TGTGCCAGCAGCGGTCAGGAGCTCACAGATACGCAGTATTTT. Translated, it gives CASSGQELTDTQYF.

In this sample, this clonotype turned up a few times. The chain joins TRBV27 to TRBJ2-7; TRBD1 agrees at 7 bases. This CDR3 comprises 14 residues. Unmatched junction bases numbered 12, after V lost 6 bases and J lost 7 bases. Per the germline V gene, CDR1 is MNHEY and CDR2 is SMNVEV (reference sequence). The CDR3 region has the DNA TGTGCCAGCAGCCGCTTAGGGGGCTACGTAGAGCAGTACTTC. It translates to CASSRLGGYVEQYF.

This clonotype came up a few times. The rearrangement uses TRBV27 and TRBJ2-6, with 8 bases identical to TRBD1. V lost 5 bases and J lost 4; bases outside the gene matches: 13. The length of the CDR3 is 18 residues. Germline loops: CDR1 MNHEY, CDR2 SMNVEV (reference sequence). The CDR3 DNA reads as TGTGCCAGCAGTATACGAATACTGACAGGGGCCGGGGCCAACGTCCTGACTTTC. This encodes CASSIRILTGAGANVLTF.

This clonotype has only one observation. V is TRBV12-5 and J is TRBJ2-7; D remains ambiguous. This CDR3 comprises 12 residues. Deletions cut 1 base from V and 2 bases from J, with 3 bases between. Per germline, CDR1 LGHNT and CDR2 FRNRAP. The CDR3 here is CASGLATYEQYF. CDR3 sequence (DNA): TGTGCTAGTGGTTTGGCAACCTACGAGCAGTACTTC.

This clonotype has ten or more counts. The chain carries TRBV11-3 and TRBJ2-1; no definite D call. The germline V gene has CDR1 SGHNT and CDR2 YENEEA. CDR3 size: 16 residues. The V gene lost 0 bases and the J gene lost 9 bases, with 18 bases spanning the gap. The CDR3 loop reads CASSLEAWVVGIEQFF. The DNA of the CDR3 is TGTGCCAGCAGCTTAGAGGCCTGGGTGGTAGGAATTGAGCAGTTCTTC.

This clonotype has more than one count but fewer than ten. The V and J genes are TRBV3-1 and TRBJ1-3, with D uncertain. The V gene lost 0 bases and the J gene lost 4 bases, with 4 bases spanning the gap. Germline V gives CDR1 LGHDT, CDR2 YNNKEL (reference sequence). This CDR3 has 13 amino acids. The CDR3 region is CASSQERGNTIYF. CDR3 DNA: TGTGCCAGCAGCCAAGAACGGGGAAACACCATATATTTT.

The V call is TRBV7-9, the J call TRBJ2-7; TRBD1 agrees at 7 bases. CDR1 SEHNR and CDR2 FQNEAQ come from the germline V gene (reference sequence). The CDR3 runs 14 residues. V gave up 5 bases and J gave up 2 bases; unmatched junction bases: 6. The CDR3 protein is CASSQQGSPYEQYF. The CDR3 DNA is TGTGCCAGCAGCCAACAGGGGAGTCCCTACGAGCAGTACTTC.

The table lists this clonotype with a few counts. V gene TRBV11-1 combines with J gene TRBJ1-2; no clear D gene. CDR1 SGHAT and CDR2 FQDESV come from the germline V gene (reference sequence). The CDR3 spans 15 residues. Trimming left V 4 bases short and J 5 bases short, with 17 bases between. This chain's CDR3 is CASSSPSTRAYGYTF. The DNA for the CDR3 is TGTGCCAGCAGCTCTCCCAGCACTAGGGCGTATGGCTACACCTTC.

The gene calls are TRBV14 and TRBJ1-1; D gene uncertain. V lost 1 base to trimming and J lost 5 bases, with 8 bases between them. Germline V gene sequence: CDR1 SGHDN, CDR2 FVKESK. This CDR3 spans 13 amino acids. The DNA for the CDR3 is TGTGCCAGCAGCCAAGTCCCCTTTACTGAAGCTTTCTTT. Protein product: CASSQVPFTEAFF.

This clonotype was detected many times. The rearrangement joins TRBV29-1 to TRBJ2-5, with D tentatively TRBD1 (5 bases). There are 14 residues in the CDR3. Trimming shortened V by 1 base and J by 4 bases, and 13 bases separated the two germline ends. The germline V gene has CDR1 SQVTM and CDR2 ANQGSEA. CDR3 coding DNA: TGCAGCGTTGAAGTTGCAGGGAAAATAGAGACCCAGTACTTC. Encoded protein: CSVEVAGKIETQYF.

This clonotype was observed a handful of times. The J gene is TRBJ2-1, the V gene TRBV7-8; D might be TRBD1 (6 bases). Germline CDR1 reads SGHVS; CDR2 reads FQNEAQ. The CDR3 spans 14 residues. V was clipped by 7 bases and J by 4 bases, with 14 bases between them. This CDR3 reads CASTPGTPYNEQFF. CDR3 nucleotide sequence: TGTGCCAGCACCCCCGGGACACCATACAATGAGCAGTTCTTC.

At least ten counts were recorded for this clonotype. CDR3 residues: CASSLGLAGHQETQYF. CDR3 nucleotide sequence: TGTGCCAGCAGCTTAGGTTTAGCGGGCCACCAAGAGACCCAGTACTTC. The chain recombines TRBV7-2 with TRBJ2-5; 7 bases align to TRBD2. The length of the CDR3 is 16 residues. V was pared by 1 base and J by 0 bases, with 5 bases of the junction left unmatched. The germline CDR1 and CDR2 sequences are SGHTA and FQGNSA.

This clonotype was picked up a small number of times. V and J are TRBV5-6 and TRBJ2-7; 7 bases fit TRBD1. This CDR3 has 14 amino acids. From germline, CDR1 is SGHDT and CDR2 YYEEEE. The V segment lost 1 base and the J segment 4 bases; nucleotides outside the gene matches: 5. The DNA of the CDR3 is TGTGCCAGCAGCTTGACGGGACAGCCTTACGAGCAGTACTTC. Its translation: CASSLTGQPYEQYF.